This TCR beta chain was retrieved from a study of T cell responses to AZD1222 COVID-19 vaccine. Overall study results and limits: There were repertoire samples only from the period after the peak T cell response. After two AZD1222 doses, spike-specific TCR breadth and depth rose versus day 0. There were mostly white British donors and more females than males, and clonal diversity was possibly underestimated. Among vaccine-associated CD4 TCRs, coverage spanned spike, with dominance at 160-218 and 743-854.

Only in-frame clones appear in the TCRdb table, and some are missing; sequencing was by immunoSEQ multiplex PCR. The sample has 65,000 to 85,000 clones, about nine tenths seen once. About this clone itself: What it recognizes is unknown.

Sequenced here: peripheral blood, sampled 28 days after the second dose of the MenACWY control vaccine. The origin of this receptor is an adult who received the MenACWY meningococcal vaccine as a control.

DNA for the CDR3: TGTGCCAGCAGTGATCAGGGGTCGGGCACAGATACGCAGTATTTT. This codes for CASSDQGSGTDTQYF. This chain joins TRBV25-1 and TRBJ2-3, with TRBD1 as a possible D gene (6 bases). Germline CDR1 is MGHDK and CDR2 is SYGVNS. This CDR3 is 15 amino acids long. Trimming took off 3 bases at V and 1 base at J, with 11 bases between the two ends.